This T cell receptor (beta chain) stems from a study of long-term antiretroviral therapy in people with HIV. A note on this clone: The antigen remains undetermined.

With survey level as its setting, the immunoSEQ assay was v3.0. Sequencing was directed toward about 40,000-50,000 T-cell genomes in each sample. TCRdb's copy holds only in-frame clones and misses some; the assay was immunoSEQ multiplex PCR. This sample yields under 25,000 clones, of which 86% are seen a single time; roughly 10% belongs to the top ten. J lost 2 bases, V lost 1 base, and 9 bases had no gene match. The CDR3 extends over 18 amino acids. Germline V gene data show CDR1 as KGHSH and CDR2 as LQKENI. Findings and caveats of the study: Versus controls, repertoires in people with HIV had narrower CDR3 length ranges.

This sequence originates from a man aged 40-50 years with HIV. The specimen comprised unsorted PBMCs, sampled 0.5 years after starting antiretroviral therapy. This chain links TRBV18 with TRBJ1-5; TRBD1 matches 9 bases. The CDR3 region is CASSPLGDRVVGNQPQHF. In DNA, the CDR3 is TGTGCCAGCTCACCACTCGGGGACAGGGTAGTAGGCAATCAGCCCCAGCATTTT.